This T cell receptor (beta chain) was captured by sequencing in a study of identical twins. Overall study findings and caveats: Fewer insertions were carried by abundant cord blood beta clonotypes, but none was seen in memory repertoires. Twin pairs' shared out-of-frame alpha sequences were enriched in low generation probability.

Each cDNA held unique molecular identifiers, and template switching gave it a universal primer site. TCRdb passed the 5' RACE reads through MiXCR, listing each CDR3 protein once. The sample has under 1 million distinct CDR3 sequences; roughly an eighth are singletons. A remark on this clonotype: Antigen specificity is unknown.

This CDR3 spans 14 amino acids. J was trimmed by 8 bases and V by 6 bases; bases with no gene match: 5. Germline values: CDR1 ENHRY, CDR2 SYGVKD. The same data also went into a second study, on yellow fever vaccine responses in identical twins.

This clonotype was obtained from a woman between 18 and 29 years old in good health. The chain employs TRBV10-3 and TRBJ2-1, with TRBD2 identical over 12 bases. The specimen sequenced was PBMCs. CDR3 nucleotide sequence: TGTGCCATCAGCCTAGCGGGAGGGCCCTATGAGCAGTTCTTC. This sequence encodes CAISLAGGPYEQFF.